The 29 T cell receptor beta chains reported below all come from one sample, sequenced in a study of blood T cell repertoires in COVID-19. Repertoires were generated with immunoSEQ multiplex PCR, while TCRdb's copy carries only in-frame clones and drops some. In the table there are 200,000 or so clones, 85% of which are singletons. Sequencing was performed on peripheral blood. These receptors were collected from a person aged 70 to 85 with COVID-19, enrolled during active disease.

This sequence joins TRBV12-3 or TRBV12-4 and TRBJ1-6; the D is unclear. V shed 3 bases and J shed 14 bases, with 11 bases lying between them. The CDR3 runs to 12 residues. The CDR3 reads CASSLKPSALHF. CDR3 bases: TGTGCCAGCAGTTTGAAACCTTCGGCCCTCCACTTT.

This rearrangement joins TRBV30 to TRBJ2-1; a possible D gene is TRBD1 (5 bases). Germline lookup yields CDR1 GTSNPN and CDR2 SVGIG (reference sequence). Trimming pared 0 bases from V and 11 bases from J, leaving 17 bases between. This CDR3 spans 14 amino acids. CDR3 in amino acids: CAWSVLGAVPKQFF. In DNA form, the CDR3 reads TGTGCCTGGAGTGTACTTGGGGCGGTACCTAAGCAGTTCTTC.

J is TRBJ2-5 and V is TRBV12-5, with TRBD2 identical over 10 bases. Germline V gene sequence: CDR1 LGHNT, CDR2 FRNRAP. This CDR3 spans 15 amino acids. V was clipped by 1 base and J by 5 bases; unmatched bases: 4. CDR3 residues: CASGLGLAGVETQYF. CDR3 coding DNA: TGTGCTAGTGGTTTGGGTCTAGCGGGGGTTGAGACCCAGTACTTC.

This clone was picked up a small number of times. The chain has TRBV5-1 and TRBJ2-1; the match to TRBD1 covers 8 bases. V lost 4 bases to trimming and J lost 8 bases; unmatched junction nucleotides: 11. The V gene's germline CDR1 is SGHRS and CDR2 YFSETQ. The CDR3 is 15 amino acids. CDR3 nucleotides: TGCGCCAGCAGCACCCAGGGGGCGAATATGGATGAGCAGTTCTTC. As protein: CASSTQGANMDEQFF.

This clone was recorded only once. The gene calls are TRBV6-2 or TRBV6-3 and TRBJ2-7; D possibly corresponds to TRBD1 (6 bases). This CDR3 has 15 amino acids. The V end lost 3 bases, the J end lost 6 bases, and 18 bases lay between the germline ends. The germline CDR1 and CDR2 sequences are MNHEY and SVGEGT. The CDR3 spells CASSYFARGAGEQYF. The CDR3 DNA is TGTGCCAGCAGTTATTTCGCCAGGGGCGCGGGCGAGCAGTACTTC.

The gene calls are TRBV6-5 and TRBJ2-7; TRBD2 matches 7 bases. V dropped 0 bases and J dropped 7; count of bases not matched to a gene: 3. The CDR3 runs 13 residues. CDR1 is MNHEY, CDR2 SVGAGI, per germline. The CDR3 loop reads CASSYSLGREQYF. The CDR3 bases are TGTGCCAGCAGTTACTCCCTCGGGAGGGAGCAGTACTTC.

The chain uses TRBV19 and TRBJ2-6; 7 nucleotides line up with TRBD1. The junction had 8 bases not matched to a gene; V was cut back by 6 bases and J by 3 bases. The CDR3 loop spans 16 amino acids. CDR1 is LNHDA and CDR2 is SQIVND in the germline V gene (reference sequence). CDR3 residues: CASRAEGGGGANVLTF. CDR3 coding DNA: TGTGCCAGTAGAGCTGAAGGGGGCGGTGGGGCCAACGTCCTGACTTTC.

This chain uses TRBV19 with TRBJ2-5; D is perhaps TRBD1 (6 bases). Trimming removed 6 bases at V and 2 bases at J, with 13 bases between. CDR1 is LNHDA and CDR2 is SQIVND in the germline V gene (reference sequence). The CDR3 extends over 14 amino acids. The CDR3 is CASRTGTKQETQYF. In DNA form, the CDR3 reads TGTGCCAGTAGAACCGGGACAAAGCAAGAGACCCAGTACTTC. Complete variable domain (other parts from reference TRBV19 and TRBJ2-5): DGGITQSPKYLFRKEGQNVTLSCEQNLNHDAMYWYRQDPGQGLRLIYYSQIVNDFQKGDIAEGYSVSREKKESFPLTVTSAQKNPTAFYLCASRTGTKQETQYFGPGTRLLVL.

The J gene is TRBJ1-6, the V gene TRBV6-5, with D uncertain. The V end was cut by 7 bases, the J end by 4 bases, with 11 bases between. From germline, CDR1 is MNHEY and CDR2 SVGAGI. The CDR3 length is 14 residues. CDR3: CASTLESYNSPLHF. The CDR3 nucleotides read TGTGCCAGCACCCTAGAGAGTTATAATTCACCCCTCCACTTT.

The chain combines TRBV19 with TRBJ2-1, with 7 bases identical to TRBD1. CDR1 and CDR2 (germline): LNHDA, SQIVND (reference sequence). CDR3 length: 15 amino acids. V trimming: 3 bases; J trimming: 5 bases; junction bases outside the gene matches: 7. CDR3 loop: CASSIPGQRNNEQFF. The DNA of the CDR3 is TGTGCCAGTAGTATCCCGGGACAGCGAAACAATGAGCAGTTCTTC.

The chain is built from TRBV3-1 (or the pseudogene TRBV3-2) and TRBJ2-5; 9 positions agree with TRBD2. Germline V lookup: CDR1 LGHDT, CDR2 YNNKEL (reference sequence). Losses at the gene ends were 4 bases for V and 9 bases for J; bases not matched to a gene: 27. The CDR3 contains 20 residues. The CDR3 coding sequence is TGTGCCAGCAGCCCATGCAACCCTCCCGTAGAGATAGCGGGAGAGCGGGCCCAGTACTTC. Translation gives CASSPCNPPVEIAGERAQYF.

V is TRBV5-4 and J is TRBJ2-5; TRBD1 aligns across 8 bases. Germline V gene data show CDR1 as SGHNT and CDR2 as YYREEE (reference sequence). V gave up 4 bases and J gave up 5 bases; unmatched junction bases: 7. The CDR3 runs to 14 residues. The CDR3 DNA follows: TGTGCCAGCAGCCCACAGGGGGTCTGGGAGACCCAGTACTTC. Encoded protein: CASSPQGVWETQYF. The whole variable domain, remainder taken from reference TRBV5-4 and TRBJ2-5, is ETGVTQSPTHLIKTRGQQVTLRCSSQSGHNTVSWYQQALGQGPQFIFQYYREEENGRGNFPPRFSGLQFPNYSSELNVNALELDDSALYLCASSPQGVWETQYFGPGTRLLVL.

The V gene is TRBV12-3 or TRBV12-4, the J gene TRBJ1-5; D is ambiguous. The CDR3 spans 13 residues. Deletions cut 3 bases from V and 5 bases from J, with 8 bases between. CDR3: CASSFRSDQPQHF. In DNA, the CDR3 is TGTGCCAGCAGTTTCAGGTCCGATCAGCCCCAGCATTTT.

V is TRBV19 and J is TRBJ2-3, with 12 positions matching TRBD2. Germline V CDR1 and CDR2: LNHDA, SQIVND (reference sequence). The J segment lost 1 base and the V segment lost 4 bases, leaving 6 bases of the junction unmatched. The CDR3 is 17 residues long. The CDR3 protein is CASSKTSGSIGTDTQYF. The DNA for the CDR3 is TGTGCCAGTAGTAAGACTAGCGGGAGTATCGGCACAGATACGCAGTATTTT.

This sequence joins TRBV3-1 (or the pseudogene TRBV3-2) and TRBJ1-1, with no clear D. The CDR3 contains 13 residues. Trimming removed 5 bases at V and 5 bases at J, with 12 bases between. In germline, CDR1 is LGHDT, CDR2 YNNKEL (reference sequence). The DNA for the CDR3 is TGTGCCAGCAGCTGGCGGTTGTTGACTGAAGCTTTCTTT. Translating gives CASSWRLLTEAFF.

The chain links TRBV7-6 to TRBJ2-7; possibly TRBD1 or TRBD2 for D (10 bases each). The CDR3 spans 19 residues. Between the trimmed V and J ends, which lost 5 bases and 3 bases, there was a span of 29 bases. CDR1 and CDR2 (germline): SGHVS, FNYEAQ. The CDR3 protein is CASSSRTGGRTSGFYEQYF. CDR3 bases: TGTGCCAGCAGCAGCCGGACAGGGGGTAGGACTAGCGGTTTCTACGAGCAGTACTTC.

The J gene is TRBJ2-7, the V gene TRBV7-8, with D possibly TRBD1 on 5 matching bases. Germline V CDR1 and CDR2: SGHVS, FQNEAQ. The length of the CDR3 is 15 residues. V lost 1 base to trimming and J lost 6 bases, with 16 bases between them. Here the CDR3 reads CASSLGRGSLREQYF. In DNA, the CDR3 is TGTGCCAGCAGCTTAGGAAGGGGTTCACTTCGCGAGCAGTACTTC.

The chain employs TRBV19 and TRBJ1-2, with TRBD1 matching over 10 bases. This CDR3 region has 14 residues. The V gene end was trimmed by 6 bases and the J gene end by 3 bases; junction bases not matched to a gene: 4. CDR1 LNHDA and CDR2 SQIVND come from the germline V gene (reference sequence). The CDR3 DNA reads TGTGCCAGTAGAGGACAGGGGGAGGACTATGGCTACACCTTC. Amino acid sequence: CASRGQGEDYGYTF.

The chain links TRBV5-1 to TRBJ1-2, with D maybe TRBD1 (5 bases). The V gene lost 3 bases and the J gene lost 4 bases, with 10 bases spanning the gap. The CDR3 loop spans 13 amino acids. CDR1 and CDR2 from the germline V gene are SGHRS and YFSETQ. The CDR3 region is CASSSDNRYGYTF. The CDR3 nucleotides are TGCGCCAGCAGCTCGGACAATCGCTATGGCTACACCTTC.

This clone was recorded once. The rearrangement links TRBV28 to TRBJ1-3, with D possibly matching TRBD1 (5 bases). The V gene lost 1 base and the J gene lost 9 bases, with 25 bases spanning the gap. The CDR3 is made up of 18 amino acids. Germline V gene lookup returns CDR1 MDHEN and CDR2 SYDVKM. CDR3 region: CASSLFLRGQDSRTTIYF. The CDR3 nucleotides read TGTGCCAGCAGTTTATTTTTGAGAGGACAAGACAGTCGAACCACCATATATTTT.

The chain joins TRBV5-1 to TRBJ1-2; 9 nucleotides agree with TRBD1. The CDR3 spans 15 residues. With V trimmed by 3 bases and J by 4 bases, 7 bases remained unmatched. CDR1 is SGHRS and CDR2 is YFSETQ in the germline V gene. The chain's CDR3 is CASSSTGGAFYGYTF. CDR3 in DNA: TGCGCCAGCAGCTCTACAGGGGGCGCTTTCTATGGCTACACCTTC.

This chain joins TRBV27 and TRBJ1-2, with D tentatively TRBD1 (6 bases). The V and J ends lost 6 bases and 7 bases respectively, with 15 bases between them. Per the germline V gene, CDR1 is MNHEY and CDR2 is SMNVEV (reference sequence). The CDR3 covers 13 residues. CDR3 DNA sequence: TGTGCCAGCAGGCCTACAGGGTTTGCTGGCTACACCTTC. Its translation is CASRPTGFAGYTF.

In its sample, this clone was seen once. V usage is TRBV11-1 and J usage is TRBJ2-1, with a tentative D call TRBD1 (5 bases). This CDR3 has 13 amino acids. Germline CDR1 and CDR2: SGHAT and FQDESV (reference sequence). Deletions cut 5 bases from V and 8 bases from J, with 13 bases between. CDR3 protein: CASSQGLGDEQFF. The CDR3 bases are TGTGCCAGCAGCCAGGGTCTAGGAGATGAGCAGTTCTTC.

The chain uses TRBV5-4 and TRBJ1-4; tentative D call: TRBD1 (5 bases). In germline, CDR1 is SGHNT, CDR2 YYREEE (reference sequence). Trimming removed 0 bases from V and 8 bases from J, with 20 bases in between. The CDR3 consists of 17 residues. The CDR3 bases are TGTGCCAGCAGCTTGGGCCCGTATGGGACTAGAGGGGAAAAACTGTTTTTT. Translated: CASSLGPYGTRGEKLFF.

The chain combines TRBV28 with TRBJ1-2, with 7 bases fitting TRBD1. Germline CDR1 reads MDHEN; CDR2 reads SYDVKM. J gave up 7 bases and V 3 bases, and 14 bases lay outside the gene matches. This CDR3 contains 16 residues. The CDR3 sequence: CASSFRNNRGTGGYTF. CDR3 DNA: TGTGCCAGCAGTTTCAGGAATAACAGGGGAACGGGTGGCTACACCTTC.

CDR3 sequence: CASSLRGQGFSQPQHF. In DNA form, the CDR3 reads TGTGCCAGCAGCCTGCGGGGACAGGGGTTTAGTCAGCCCCAGCATTTT. This rearrangement joins TRBV27 to TRBJ1-5; 10 nucleotides match TRBD1. This CDR3 comprises 16 residues. The germline V gene encodes CDR1 MNHEY and CDR2 SMNVEV (reference sequence). Trimming removed 6 bases from V and 6 bases from J; junction bases left unmatched: 11.

The chain has TRBV13 and TRBJ2-7; a possible D gene is TRBD2 (6 bases). Germline values: CDR1 PRHDT, CDR2 FYEKMQ (reference sequence). This CDR3 is built from 15 residues. V shed 4 bases and J shed 4 bases, with 17 bases lying between them. The CDR3 coding sequence is TGTGCCAGCAGCTCAGTCCGGGAGTGGGCTTACGAGCAGTACTTC. As protein: CASSSVREWAYEQYF.

The rearrangement links TRBV3-1 (or the pseudogene TRBV3-2) to TRBJ2-2; D gene uncertain. Germline V gives CDR1 LGHDT, CDR2 YNNKEL (reference sequence). V dropped 1 base and J dropped 6 bases, with 9 bases sitting between them. The CDR3 runs to 14 residues. The DNA for the CDR3 is TGTGCCAGCAGCCAAGGCGCATTTCCCGGGGAGCTGTTTTTT. Amino acid sequence: CASSQGAFPGELFF.

The J gene is TRBJ2-1, the V gene TRBV7-3; 10 positions agree with TRBD2. The CDR3 has 17 residues. Germline CDR1 reads SGHTA; CDR2 reads FQGTGA. Losses at the gene ends were 4 bases for V and 0 bases for J; bases not matched to a gene: 6. As DNA, the CDR3 is TGTGCCAGCAGCTCGTCCATAGCGGGAGGCTCCTACAATGAGCAGTTCTTC. Amino acid sequence: CASSSSIAGGSYNEQFF. The full variable domain, completed using reference TRBV7-3 and TRBJ2-1, is GAGVSQTPSNKVTEKGKYVELRCDPISGHTALYWYRQSLGQGPEFLIYFQGTGAADDSGLPNDRFFAVRPEGSVSTLKIQRTERGDSAVYLCASSSSIAGGSYNEQFFGPGTRLTVL.